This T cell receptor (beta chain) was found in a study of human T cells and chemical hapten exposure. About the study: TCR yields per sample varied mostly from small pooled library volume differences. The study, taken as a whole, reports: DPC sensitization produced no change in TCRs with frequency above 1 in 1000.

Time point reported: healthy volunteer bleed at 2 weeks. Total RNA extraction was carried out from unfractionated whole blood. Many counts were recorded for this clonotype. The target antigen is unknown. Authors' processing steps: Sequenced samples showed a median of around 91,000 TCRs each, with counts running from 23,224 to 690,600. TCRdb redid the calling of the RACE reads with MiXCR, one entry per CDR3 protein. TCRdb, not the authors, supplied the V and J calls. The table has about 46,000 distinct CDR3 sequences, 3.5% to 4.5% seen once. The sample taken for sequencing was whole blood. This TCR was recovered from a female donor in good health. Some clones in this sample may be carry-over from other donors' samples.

CDR3 sequence: CASSVGTADQPQHF. CDR3 DNA: TGTGCCAGCAGCGTAGGGACAGCGGATCAGCCCCAGCATTTT. The V gene is TRBV9, the J gene TRBJ1-5; a possible D gene is TRBD1 (6 bases). The V and J ends lost 0 bases and 5 bases respectively, with 9 bases between them. The V gene's germline CDR1 is SGDLS and CDR2 YYNGEE. This CDR3 region has 14 residues.